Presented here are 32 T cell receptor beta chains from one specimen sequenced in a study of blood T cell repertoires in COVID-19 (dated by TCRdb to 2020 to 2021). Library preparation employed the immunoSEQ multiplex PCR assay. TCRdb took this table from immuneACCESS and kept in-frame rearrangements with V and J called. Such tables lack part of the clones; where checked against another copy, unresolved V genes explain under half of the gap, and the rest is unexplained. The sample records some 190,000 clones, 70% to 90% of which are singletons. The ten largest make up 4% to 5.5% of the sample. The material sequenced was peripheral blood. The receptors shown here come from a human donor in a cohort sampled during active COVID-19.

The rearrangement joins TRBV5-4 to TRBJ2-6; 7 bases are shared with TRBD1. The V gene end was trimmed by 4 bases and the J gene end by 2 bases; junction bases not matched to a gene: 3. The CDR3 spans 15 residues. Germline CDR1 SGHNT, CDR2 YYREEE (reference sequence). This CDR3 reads CASSPTGAGANVLTF. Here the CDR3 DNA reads TGTGCCAGCAGCCCCACAGGGGCTGGGGCCAACGTCCTGACTTTC.

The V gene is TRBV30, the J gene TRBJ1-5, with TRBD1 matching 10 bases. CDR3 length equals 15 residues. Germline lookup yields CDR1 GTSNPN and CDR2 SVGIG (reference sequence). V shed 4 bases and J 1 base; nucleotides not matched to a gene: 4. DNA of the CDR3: TGTGCCTGGAAGGACAGGGGGTTAAGCAATCAGCCCCAGCATTTT. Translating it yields CAWKDRGLSNQPQHF.

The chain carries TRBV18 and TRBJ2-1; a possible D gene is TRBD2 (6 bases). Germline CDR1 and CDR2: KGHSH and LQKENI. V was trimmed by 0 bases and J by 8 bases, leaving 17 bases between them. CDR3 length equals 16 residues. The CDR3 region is CASSPPGLKVADEQFF. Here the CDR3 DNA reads TGTGCCAGCTCACCACCGGGACTGAAGGTGGCTGATGAGCAGTTCTTC.

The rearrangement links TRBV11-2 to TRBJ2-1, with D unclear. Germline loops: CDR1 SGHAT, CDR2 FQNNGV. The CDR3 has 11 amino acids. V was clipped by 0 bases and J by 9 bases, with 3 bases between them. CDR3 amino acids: CASSLDLEQFF. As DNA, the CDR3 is TGTGCCAGCAGCTTAGATCTTGAGCAGTTCTTC.

DNA for the CDR3: TGTGCCAGCAGAGGGACAGGTCACTCCTACGAGCAGTACTTC. Its translation is CASRGTGHSYEQYF. The chain joins TRBV6-5 to TRBJ2-7, with 8 bases lining up with TRBD1. The CDR3 consists of 14 residues. The J segment lost 0 bases and the V segment lost 6 bases, leaving 4 bases of the junction unmatched. Germline V gene data show CDR1 as MNHEY and CDR2 as SVGAGI.

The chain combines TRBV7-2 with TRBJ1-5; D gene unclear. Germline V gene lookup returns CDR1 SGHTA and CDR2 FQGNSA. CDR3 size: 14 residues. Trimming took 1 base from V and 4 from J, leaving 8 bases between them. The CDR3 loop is CASSLETGNQPQHF. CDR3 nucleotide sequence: TGTGCCAGCAGCTTAGAGACGGGGAATCAGCCCCAGCATTTT. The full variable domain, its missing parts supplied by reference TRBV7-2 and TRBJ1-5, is GAGVSQSPSNKVTEKGKDVELRCDPISGHTALYWYRQSLGQGLEFLIYFQGNSAPDKSGLPSDRFSAERTGGSVSTLTIQRTQQEDSAVYLCASSLETGNQPQHFGDGTRLSIL.

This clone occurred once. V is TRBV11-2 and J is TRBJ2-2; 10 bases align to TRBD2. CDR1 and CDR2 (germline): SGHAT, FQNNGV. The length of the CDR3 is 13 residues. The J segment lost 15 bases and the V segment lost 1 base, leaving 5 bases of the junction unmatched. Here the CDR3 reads CASSLGVAGGVFF. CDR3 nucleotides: TGTGCCAGCAGCTTAGGGGTAGCGGGAGGTGTGTTTTTT.

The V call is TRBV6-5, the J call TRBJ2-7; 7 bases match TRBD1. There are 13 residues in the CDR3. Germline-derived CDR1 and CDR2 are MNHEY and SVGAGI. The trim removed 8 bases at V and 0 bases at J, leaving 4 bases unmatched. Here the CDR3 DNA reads TGTGCCAGCGGAAGACAGGGCTCCTACGAGCAGTACTTC. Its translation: CASGRQGSYEQYF.

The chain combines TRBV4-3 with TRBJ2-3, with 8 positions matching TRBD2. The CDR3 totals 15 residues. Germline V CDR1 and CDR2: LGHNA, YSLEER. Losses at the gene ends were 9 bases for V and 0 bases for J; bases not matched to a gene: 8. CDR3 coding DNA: TGCGCCAGTTCGGGGCGGGGGGTTAGCACAGATACGCAGTATTTT. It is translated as CASSGRGVSTDTQYF.

The CDR3 region has the DNA TGTGCCAGCAGACGAACGCAGGGAATAGGGGAGACCCAGTACTTC. It is translated as CASRRTQGIGETQYF. The V gene is TRBV11-2, the J gene TRBJ2-5; tentatively, D is TRBD1 (5 bases). This CDR3 has 15 residues. Between the trimmed V and J ends, which lost 6 bases and 5 bases, there was a span of 19 bases. From germline, CDR1 is SGHAT and CDR2 FQNNGV. The entire variable domain, with the rest obtained from reference TRBV11-2 and TRBJ2-5, is as follows: EAGVAQSPRYKIIEKRQSVAFWCNPISGHATLYWYQQILGQGPKLLIQFQNNGVVDDSQLPKDRFSAERLKGVDSTLKIQPAKLEDSAVYLCASRRTQGIGETQYFGPGTRLLVL.

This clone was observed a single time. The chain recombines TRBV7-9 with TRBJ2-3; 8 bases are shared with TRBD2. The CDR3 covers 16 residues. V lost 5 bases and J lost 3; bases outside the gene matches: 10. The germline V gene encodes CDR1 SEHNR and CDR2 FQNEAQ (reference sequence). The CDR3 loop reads CASSQRISGATDTQYF. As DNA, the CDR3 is TGTGCCAGCAGCCAACGAATTAGCGGGGCAACAGATACGCAGTATTTT.

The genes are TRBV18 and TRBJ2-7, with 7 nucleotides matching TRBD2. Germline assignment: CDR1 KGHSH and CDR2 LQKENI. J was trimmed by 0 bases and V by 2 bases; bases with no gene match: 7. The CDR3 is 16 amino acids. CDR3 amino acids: CASSPRASGISYEQYF. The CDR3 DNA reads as TGTGCCAGCTCACCAAGGGCTAGCGGTATCTCCTACGAGCAGTACTTC.

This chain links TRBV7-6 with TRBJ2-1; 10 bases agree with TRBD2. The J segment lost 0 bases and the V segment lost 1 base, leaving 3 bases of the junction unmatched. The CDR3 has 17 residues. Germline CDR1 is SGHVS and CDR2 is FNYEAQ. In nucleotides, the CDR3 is TGTGCCAGCAGCTTAGTACTAGCGGGAAGCTCCTACAATGAGCAGTTCTTC. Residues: CASSLVLAGSSYNEQFF.

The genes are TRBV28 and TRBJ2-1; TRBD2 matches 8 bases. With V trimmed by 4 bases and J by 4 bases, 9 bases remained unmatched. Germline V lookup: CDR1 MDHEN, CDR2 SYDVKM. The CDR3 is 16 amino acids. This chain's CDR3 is CASSSRSGGPYNEQFF. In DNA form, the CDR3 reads TGTGCCAGCAGTTCCCGCAGCGGGGGCCCTTACAATGAGCAGTTCTTC.

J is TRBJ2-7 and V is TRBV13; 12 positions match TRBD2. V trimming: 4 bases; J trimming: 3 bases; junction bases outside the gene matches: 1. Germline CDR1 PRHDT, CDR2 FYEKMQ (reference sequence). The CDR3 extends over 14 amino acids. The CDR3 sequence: CASSSTSGGYEQYF. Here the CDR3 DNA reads TGTGCCAGCAGCTCGACTAGCGGGGGCTACGAGCAGTACTTC.

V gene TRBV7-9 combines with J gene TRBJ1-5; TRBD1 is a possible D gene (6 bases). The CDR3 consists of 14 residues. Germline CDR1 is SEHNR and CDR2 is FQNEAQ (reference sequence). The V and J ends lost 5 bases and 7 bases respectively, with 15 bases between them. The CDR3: CASSQGHDDQPQHF. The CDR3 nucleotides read TGTGCCAGCAGCCAGGGACATGATGACCAGCCCCAGCATTTT.

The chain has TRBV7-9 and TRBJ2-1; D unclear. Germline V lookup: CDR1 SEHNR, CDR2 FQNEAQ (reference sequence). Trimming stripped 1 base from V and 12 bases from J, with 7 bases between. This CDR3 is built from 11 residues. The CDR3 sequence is CASSLGFRQFF. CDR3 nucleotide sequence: TGTGCCAGCAGCTTAGGCTTTAGGCAGTTCTTC.

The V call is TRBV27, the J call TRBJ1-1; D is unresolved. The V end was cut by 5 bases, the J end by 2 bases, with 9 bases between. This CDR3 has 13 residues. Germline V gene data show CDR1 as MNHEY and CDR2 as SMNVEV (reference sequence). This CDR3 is CASSPSGNTEAFF. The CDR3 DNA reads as TGTGCCAGCAGTCCCTCAGGTAACACTGAAGCTTTCTTT.

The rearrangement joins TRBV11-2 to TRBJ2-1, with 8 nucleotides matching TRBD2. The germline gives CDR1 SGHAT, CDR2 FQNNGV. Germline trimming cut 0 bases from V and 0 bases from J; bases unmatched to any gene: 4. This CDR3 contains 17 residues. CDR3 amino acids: CASSLERSGSSYNEQFF. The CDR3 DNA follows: TGTGCCAGCAGCTTAGAGCGGAGCGGGAGCTCCTACAATGAGCAGTTCTTC.

CDR3 nucleotides: TGTGCCAGCAGCTCAACGACAGGGGAGGTCACCGGGGAGCTGTTTTTT. Its protein product is CASSSTTGEVTGELFF. The chain has TRBV11-2 and TRBJ2-2; TRBD1 matches at 8 bases. This CDR3 region has 16 residues. In germline, CDR1 is SGHAT, CDR2 FQNNGV. The junction had 8 bases not matched to a gene; V was cut back by 4 bases and J by 4 bases.

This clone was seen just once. In nucleotides, the CDR3 is TGTGCCATCAGTGATCTGCGGGAGCCACAGTACTTC. Its translation is CAISDLREPQYF. This rearrangement joins TRBV10-3 to TRBJ2-4, with 7 bases fitting TRBD2. Germline lookup yields CDR1 ENHRY and CDR2 SYGVKD. V was clipped by 3 bases and J by 13 bases; unmatched bases: 6. The CDR3 covers 12 residues.

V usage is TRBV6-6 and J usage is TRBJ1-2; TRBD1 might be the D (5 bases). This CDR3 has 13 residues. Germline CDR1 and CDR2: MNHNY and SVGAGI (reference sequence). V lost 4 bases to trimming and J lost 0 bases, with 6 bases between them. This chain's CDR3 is CASSSRANYGYTF. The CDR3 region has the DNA TGTGCCAGCAGTTCCAGGGCTAACTATGGCTACACCTTC.

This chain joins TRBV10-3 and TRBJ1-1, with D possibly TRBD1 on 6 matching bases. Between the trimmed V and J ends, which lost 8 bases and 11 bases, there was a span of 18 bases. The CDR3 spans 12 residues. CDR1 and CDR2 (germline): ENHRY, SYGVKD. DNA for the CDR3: TGTGCCATCCGGCTGGTGCGGGGGCCGGCTTTCTTT. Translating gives CAIRLVRGPAFF.

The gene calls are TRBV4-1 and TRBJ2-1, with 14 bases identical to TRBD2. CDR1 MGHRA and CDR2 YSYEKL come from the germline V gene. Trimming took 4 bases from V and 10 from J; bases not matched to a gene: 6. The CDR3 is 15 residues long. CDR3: CASSPGLAGVFEQFF. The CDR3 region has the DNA TGCGCCAGCAGCCCGGGACTAGCGGGAGTGTTCGAGCAGTTCTTC.

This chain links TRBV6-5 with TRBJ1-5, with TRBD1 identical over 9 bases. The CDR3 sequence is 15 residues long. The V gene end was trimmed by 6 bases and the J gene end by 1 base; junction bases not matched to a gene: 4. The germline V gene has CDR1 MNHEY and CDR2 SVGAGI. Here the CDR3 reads CASRRDRESNQPQHF. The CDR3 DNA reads TGTGCCAGCAGGAGGGACAGGGAAAGCAATCAGCCCCAGCATTTT.

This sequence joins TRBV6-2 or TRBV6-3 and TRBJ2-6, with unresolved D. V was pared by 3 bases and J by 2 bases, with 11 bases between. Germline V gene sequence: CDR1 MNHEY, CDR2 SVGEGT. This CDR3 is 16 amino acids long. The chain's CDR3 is CASSYGSLTGANVLTF. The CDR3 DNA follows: TGTGCCAGCAGTTATGGCTCTTTAACTGGGGCCAACGTCCTGACTTTC.

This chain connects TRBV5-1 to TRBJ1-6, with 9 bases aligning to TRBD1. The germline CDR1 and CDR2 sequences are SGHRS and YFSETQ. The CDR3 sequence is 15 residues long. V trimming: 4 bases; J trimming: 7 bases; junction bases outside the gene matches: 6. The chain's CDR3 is CASSATGGGNSPLHF. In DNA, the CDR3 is TGCGCCAGCAGCGCAACAGGGGGCGGGAATTCACCCCTCCACTTT. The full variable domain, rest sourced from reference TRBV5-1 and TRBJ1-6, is KAGVTQTPRYLIKTRGQQVTLSCSPISGHRSVSWYQQTPGQGLQFLFEYFSETQRNKGNFPGRFSGRQFSNSRSEMNVSTLELGDSALYLCASSATGGGNSPLHFGNGTRLTVT.

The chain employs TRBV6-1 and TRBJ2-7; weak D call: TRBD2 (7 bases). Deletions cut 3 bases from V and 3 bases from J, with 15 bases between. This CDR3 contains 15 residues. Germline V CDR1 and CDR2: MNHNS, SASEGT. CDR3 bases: TGTGCCAGCAGTGAGTTGGCGGGGGCGGTCTACGAGCAGTACTTC. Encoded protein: CASSELAGAVYEQYF.

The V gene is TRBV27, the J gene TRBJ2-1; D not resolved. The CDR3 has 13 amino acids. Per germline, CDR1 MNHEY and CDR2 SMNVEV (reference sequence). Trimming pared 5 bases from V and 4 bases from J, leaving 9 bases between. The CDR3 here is CASSTLGYNEQFF. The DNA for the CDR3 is TGTGCCAGCAGTACTCTAGGATACAATGAGCAGTTCTTC.

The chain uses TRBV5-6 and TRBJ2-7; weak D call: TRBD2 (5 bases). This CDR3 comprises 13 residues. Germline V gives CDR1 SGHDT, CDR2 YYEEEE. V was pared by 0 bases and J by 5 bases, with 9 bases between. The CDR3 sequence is CASSLGGSHEQYF. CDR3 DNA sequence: TGTGCCAGCAGCTTGGGAGGGTCCCACGAGCAGTACTTC.

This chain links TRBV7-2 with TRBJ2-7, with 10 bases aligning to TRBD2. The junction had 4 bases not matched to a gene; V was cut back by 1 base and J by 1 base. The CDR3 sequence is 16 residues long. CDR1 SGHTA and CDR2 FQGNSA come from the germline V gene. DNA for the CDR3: TGTGCCAGCAGCTTAGTAGAAGCGGGGGGGTCCTACGAGCAGTACTTC. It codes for CASSLVEAGGSYEQYF. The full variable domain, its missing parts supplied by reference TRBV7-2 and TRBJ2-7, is GAGVSQSPSNKVTEKGKDVELRCDPISGHTALYWYRQSLGQGLEFLIYFQGNSAPDKSGLPSDRFSAERTGGSVSTLTIQRTQQEDSAVYLCASSLVEAGGSYEQYFGPGTRLTVT.

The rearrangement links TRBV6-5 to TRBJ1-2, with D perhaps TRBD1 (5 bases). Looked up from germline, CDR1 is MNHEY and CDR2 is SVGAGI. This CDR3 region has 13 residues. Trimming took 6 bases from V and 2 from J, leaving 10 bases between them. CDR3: CASRVTVNYGYTF. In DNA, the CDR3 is TGTGCCAGCAGGGTGACAGTGAACTATGGCTACACCTTC.